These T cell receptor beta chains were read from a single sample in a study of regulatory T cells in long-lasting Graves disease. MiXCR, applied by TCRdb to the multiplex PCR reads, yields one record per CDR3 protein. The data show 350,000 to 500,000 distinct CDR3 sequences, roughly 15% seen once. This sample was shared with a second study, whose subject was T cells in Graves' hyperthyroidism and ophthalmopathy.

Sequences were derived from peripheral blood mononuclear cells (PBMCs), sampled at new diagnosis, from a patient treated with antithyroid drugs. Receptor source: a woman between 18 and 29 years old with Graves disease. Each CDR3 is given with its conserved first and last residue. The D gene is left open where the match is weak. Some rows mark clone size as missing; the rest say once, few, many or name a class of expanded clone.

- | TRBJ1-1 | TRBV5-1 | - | TGCGCCAGCAGCTTTTCGACAGGAGAGAACACTGAAGCTTTCTTT | CASSFSTGENTEAFF
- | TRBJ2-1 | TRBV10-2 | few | TGCGCCAGCAGGAACGTGGCGGGGACAAATGAGCAGTTCTTC | CASRNVAGTNEQFF
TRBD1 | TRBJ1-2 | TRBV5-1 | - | TGCGCCAGCAGGTTGGGACAGGCTTTTGGCTACACCTTC | CASRLGQAFGYTF
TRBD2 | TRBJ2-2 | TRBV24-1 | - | TGTGCCACCAGTGACGTTCCTAGCGGGAGAAACACCGGGGAGCTGTTTTTT | CATSDVPSGRNTGELFF
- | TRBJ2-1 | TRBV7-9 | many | TGTGCCAGCAGCTTACCGGTGGGGGGCAATGAGCAGTTCTTC | CASSLPVGGNEQFF
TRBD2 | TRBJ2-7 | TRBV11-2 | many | TGTGCCAGCAGCTTACGACTAGCGGGGCTAAACTACGAGCAGTACTTC | CASSLRLAGLNYEQYF
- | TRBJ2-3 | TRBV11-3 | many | TGTGCCAGCAGCTTCTCCGGCACAGATACGCAGTATTTT | CASSFSGTDTQYF
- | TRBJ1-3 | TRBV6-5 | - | TGTGCCAGCAGTTATTTCGCAACAGATATCTCTGGAAACACCATATATTTT | CASSYFATDISGNTIYF
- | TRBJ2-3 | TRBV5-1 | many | TGCGCCAGCAGCGTATTTACAGATACGCAGTATTTT | CASSVFTDTQYF
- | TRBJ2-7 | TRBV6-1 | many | TGTGCCAGCAGTCCTCCCCTGGGCAGGGTCAGAGAATACGAGCAGTACTTC | CASSPPLGRVREYEQYF
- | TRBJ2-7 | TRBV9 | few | TGTGCCAGCAGCGTAGAACCTAGACGGGACTACGAGCAGTACTTC | CASSVEPRRDYEQYF
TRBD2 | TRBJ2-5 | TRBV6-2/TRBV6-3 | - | TGTGCCAGCAGGTCGAACCTAGCGGTTGAAGAGACCCAGTACTTC | CASRSNLAVEETQYF
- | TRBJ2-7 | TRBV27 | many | TGTGCCAGCATCCGCGCCGGGCCCCCCTCCTACGAGCAGTACTTC | CASIRAGPPSYEQYF
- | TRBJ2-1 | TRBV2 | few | TGTGCCAGCAGTCATGAGGGGGTAACTGGACGAGGGCAGTCCTTC | CASSHEGVTGRGQSF
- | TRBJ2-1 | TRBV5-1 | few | TGCGCCAGCAGCTTGGTGGGAGGCACCTTAGGTGAGCAGTTCTTC | CASSLVGGTLGEQFF
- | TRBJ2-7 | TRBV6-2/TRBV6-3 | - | TGTGCCAGCAGAACCTCACAGGCCAATCTCTACGAGCAGTACTTC | CASRTSQANLYEQYF
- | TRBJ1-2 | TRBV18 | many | TGTGCCAGCTCATCGGGCATCGCATTCAGGGGCTATGGCTACACCTTC | CASSSGIAFRGYGYTF
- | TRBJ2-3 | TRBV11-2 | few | TGTGCCAGCAGCTTATTATCTGGAAGGGAGGATACGCAGTATTTT | CASSLLSGREDTQYF
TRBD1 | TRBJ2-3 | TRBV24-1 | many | TGTGCCACCAGTGACCCTACAGGGGGCCTGACAGATACGCAGTATTTT | CATSDPTGGLTDTQYF
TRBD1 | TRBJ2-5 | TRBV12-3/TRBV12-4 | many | TGTGCCAGCAGGCAGACAGGGGTTCAGGAGACCCAGTACTTC | CASRQTGVQETQYF
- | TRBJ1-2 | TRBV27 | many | TGTGCCAGCAGTTCATGGACAGAGCCCCATGGCTACACCTTC | CASSSWTEPHGYTF
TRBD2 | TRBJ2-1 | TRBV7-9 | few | TGTGCCAGCAGCTTAGGGATCCAGCGGGAATTCGGTGAGCAGTTCTTC | CASSLGIQREFGEQFF
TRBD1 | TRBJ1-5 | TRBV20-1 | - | TGCAGTGCTAGAACGGGGACAGATCGCAATCAGCCCCAGCATTTT | CSARTGTDRNQPQHF
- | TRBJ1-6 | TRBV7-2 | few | TGTGCCAGCAGCTCCCGGGGTCCTTTCAGCTCCTATAATTCACCCCTCCACTTT | CASSSRGPFSSYNSPLHF
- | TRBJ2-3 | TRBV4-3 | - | TGCGCCAGCAGCCACTCCCGCTCCGACACAGATACGCGGTATTTT | CASSHSRSDTDTRYF
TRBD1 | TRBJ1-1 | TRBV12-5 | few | TGTGCTAGTGGTTTGGTGGAGACAGGGGAAGCTTTCTTT | CASGLVETGEAFF
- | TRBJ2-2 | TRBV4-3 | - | TGCGCCAGCAGCCAAGGGCAGGTGGACACCGGGGAGCTGTTTTTT | CASSQGQVDTGELFF
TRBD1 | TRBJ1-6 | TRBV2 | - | TGTGCCAGCAAAAGGACAGGGGGGAATTCACCCCTCCACTTT | CASKRTGGNSPLHF
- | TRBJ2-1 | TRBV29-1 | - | TGCAGCGTTGATCGGGATCGGCCTACACCCTACGAGCAGTTCTTC | CSVDRDRPTPYEQFF
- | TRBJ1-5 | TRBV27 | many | TGTGCCAGCAGTTTAGCAGGCGGAGTTCAGCCCCAGCATTTT | CASSLAGGVQPQHF
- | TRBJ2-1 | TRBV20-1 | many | TGCAGTGTAGGACCTCTTAACAATGAGCAGTTCTTC | CSVGPLNNEQFF
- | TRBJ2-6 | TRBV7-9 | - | TGTGCCAGCAGCGGAGCAGGGTTCTCTGGGGCCAACGTCCTGACTTTC | CASSGAGFSGANVLTF
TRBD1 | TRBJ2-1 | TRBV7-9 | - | TGTGCCAGCGAGACAGGGGGGCGAAATGAGCAGTTCTTC | CASETGGRNEQFF
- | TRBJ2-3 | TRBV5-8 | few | TGTGCCAGCAGCTTGGATAGGGGACTGACGGGAGTTACGCAGTATTTT | CASSLDRGLTGVTQYF
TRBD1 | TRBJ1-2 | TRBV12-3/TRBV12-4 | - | TGTGCCAGCAGAAGAGGACAGGGAGGAGGCTACACCTTC | CASRRGQGGGYTF
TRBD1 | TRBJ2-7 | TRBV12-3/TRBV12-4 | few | TGTGCCAGCAGTTACTTAGGGGGCCCCTACGAGCAGTACTTC | CASSYLGGPYEQYF
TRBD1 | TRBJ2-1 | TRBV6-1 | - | TGTGCCAGCAGATCTCCAGGGGGCGCCTCCTACAATGAGCAGTTCTTC | CASRSPGGASYNEQFF
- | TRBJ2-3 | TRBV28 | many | TGTGCCAGCAACCCAAGGACAGATACGCAGTATTTT | CASNPRTDTQYF
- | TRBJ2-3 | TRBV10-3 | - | TGTGCCGTGACCGACCCTAGCACAGATACGCAGTATTTT | CAVTDPSTDTQYF
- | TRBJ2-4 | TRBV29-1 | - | TGCAGCGTTGTTGGCAGACTAGCCAAAAACATTCAGTACTTC | CSVVGRLAKNIQYF
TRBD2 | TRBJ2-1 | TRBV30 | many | TGTGCCTGGAGTAACCTAGCGGGAGGGAATGAGCAGTTCTTC | CAWSNLAGGNEQFF
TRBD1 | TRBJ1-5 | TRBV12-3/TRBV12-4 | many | TGTGCCAGCAGTTCGCGACAGGGGGGGCAGCCCCAGCATTTT | CASSSRQGGQPQHF
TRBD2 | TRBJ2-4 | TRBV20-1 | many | TGCAGTGCCTTTAGCGGGATGGGCAAAAACATTCAGTACTTC | CSAFSGMGKNIQYF
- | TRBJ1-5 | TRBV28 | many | TGTGCCAGCAGTGTACAAGTGGGAAGAGGAAATCAGCCCCAGCATTTT | CASSVQVGRGNQPQHF
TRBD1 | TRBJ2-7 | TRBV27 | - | TGTGCCAGCAGTTTATCGGTCGGGGACAGGGTCCCGTACGAGCAGTACTTC | CASSLSVGDRVPYEQYF
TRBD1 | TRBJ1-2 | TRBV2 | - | TGTGCCAGCAGTGAAACGACAAGTGACAGGGGTCCGCACTTC | CASSETTSDRGPHF
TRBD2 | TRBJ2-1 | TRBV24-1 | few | TGTGCCACCAGTGAAGCGGGAGATTACAATGAGCAGTTCTTC | CATSEAGDYNEQFF
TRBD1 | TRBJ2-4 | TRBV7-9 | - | TGTGCCAGCAGCTCCCGGGACAGGGGGGGAAACATTCAGTACTTC | CASSSRDRGGNIQYF
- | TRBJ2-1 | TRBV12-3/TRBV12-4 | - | TGTGCCAGCAGAATCTCGGGGGGCGGAAACCAGTTCTTC | CASRISGGGNQFF
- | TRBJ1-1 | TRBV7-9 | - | TGTGCCAGCAGCTTGGGCTCTGAAGCTTTCTTT | CASSLGSEAFF
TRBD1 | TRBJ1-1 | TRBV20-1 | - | TGCAGTGCGGACGACAGGGGGCGATTTACTGAAGCTTTCTTT | CSADDRGRFTEAFF
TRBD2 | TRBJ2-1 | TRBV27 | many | TGTGCCAGCAGTTTATTCACTAGCGGGAGGGCAGCTGAGCAGTTCTTC | CASSLFTSGRAAEQFF
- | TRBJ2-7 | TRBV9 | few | TGTGCCAGCAGCGTAACCGACAATCCCTACGAGCAGTACTTC | CASSVTDNPYEQYF
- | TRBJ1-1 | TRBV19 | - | TGTGCCAGTAGTGCCGGGACACGGTGGGGGAACACTGAAGCTTTCTTT | CASSAGTRWGNTEAFF